The 7 T cell receptor beta chains below all came from one sample that was sequenced in a study of blood T cell repertoires in COVID-19. Libraries were prepared by immunoSEQ multiplex PCR; TCRdb keeps only in-frame clonotypes and omits some of them. The sample gives about 150,000 clones, about 85% of which show up once; roughly 0.62% is in the top ten. Specimen: peripheral blood. Every receptor here comes from a man in his fifties or sixties with COVID-19, enrolled during active disease.

The V and J genes are TRBV30 and TRBJ1-2, with TRBD1 matching 10 bases. Per germline, CDR1 GTSNPN and CDR2 SVGIG (reference sequence). V was pared by 3 bases and J by 5 bases, with 21 bases of the junction left unmatched. The CDR3 has 19 amino acids. CDR3 DNA: TGTGCCTGGAGCCCAACTCGACAGGGGGCGCTGAGGTGGTTGTATGGCTACACCTTC. Amino acid sequence: CAWSPTRQGALRWLYGYTF.

The chain recombines TRBV6-6 with TRBJ2-7; D not resolved. The CDR3 loop spans 13 amino acids. V was trimmed by 5 bases and J by 1 base, leaving 9 bases between them. CDR1 is MNHNY, CDR2 SVGAGI, per germline (reference sequence). CDR3 sequence: CASSPQLSYEQYF. The CDR3 nucleotides are TGTGCCAGCAGTCCACAGCTGTCCTACGAGCAGTACTTC.

V gene TRBV5-1 combines with J gene TRBJ2-2, with 9 bases aligning to TRBD1. The CDR3 has 15 amino acids. The V gene's germline CDR1 is SGHRS and CDR2 YFSETQ. V trimming: 7 bases; J trimming: 0 bases; junction bases outside the gene matches: 4. This CDR3 is CASDRGSANTGELFF. In DNA form, the CDR3 reads TGCGCCAGCGACAGGGGGTCGGCGAACACCGGGGAGCTGTTTTTT.

The rearrangement uses TRBV6-5 and TRBJ1-2; a weak D match, TRBD1 (5 bases). The V gene's germline CDR1 is MNHEY and CDR2 SVGAGI. The V end lost 7 bases, the J end lost 5 bases, and 17 bases lay between the germline ends. The CDR3 loop spans 14 amino acids. CDR3 sequence: CASTSLGGEYGYTF. In DNA, the CDR3 is TGTGCCAGCACTTCGCTGGGGGGGGAATATGGCTACACCTTC.

This chain links TRBV28 with TRBJ1-2; a possible D gene is TRBD1 (6 bases). CDR3 size: 12 residues. Germline loops: CDR1 MDHEN, CDR2 SYDVKM. V lost 4 bases, J lost 7 bases, and 10 bases lay in between. The CDR3 sequence is CASSSTQGGYTF. The CDR3 bases are TGTGCCAGCAGTTCAACACAGGGTGGCTACACCTTC.

This chain joins TRBV14 and TRBJ1-4; D might be TRBD1 (5 bases). Germline V gene data show CDR1 as SGHDN and CDR2 as FVKESK. Trimming pared 2 bases from V and 5 bases from J, leaving 18 bases between. This CDR3 is built from 17 residues. CDR3 in DNA: TGTGCCAGCAGCCAATGGCAGGGTGAGATTCCCAATGAAAAACTGTTTTTT. It translates to CASSQWQGEIPNEKLFF.

This chain uses TRBV19 with TRBJ2-1; 10 bases align to TRBD1. V lost 5 bases to trimming and J lost 7 bases; unmatched junction nucleotides: 8. The CDR3 covers 15 residues. Germline-derived CDR1 and CDR2 are LNHDA and SQIVND (reference sequence). CDR3 in DNA: TGTGCCAGTAGTGCCCCGGGACAGGGGTTAAATGAGCAGTTCTTC. Its translation is CASSAPGQGLNEQFF.